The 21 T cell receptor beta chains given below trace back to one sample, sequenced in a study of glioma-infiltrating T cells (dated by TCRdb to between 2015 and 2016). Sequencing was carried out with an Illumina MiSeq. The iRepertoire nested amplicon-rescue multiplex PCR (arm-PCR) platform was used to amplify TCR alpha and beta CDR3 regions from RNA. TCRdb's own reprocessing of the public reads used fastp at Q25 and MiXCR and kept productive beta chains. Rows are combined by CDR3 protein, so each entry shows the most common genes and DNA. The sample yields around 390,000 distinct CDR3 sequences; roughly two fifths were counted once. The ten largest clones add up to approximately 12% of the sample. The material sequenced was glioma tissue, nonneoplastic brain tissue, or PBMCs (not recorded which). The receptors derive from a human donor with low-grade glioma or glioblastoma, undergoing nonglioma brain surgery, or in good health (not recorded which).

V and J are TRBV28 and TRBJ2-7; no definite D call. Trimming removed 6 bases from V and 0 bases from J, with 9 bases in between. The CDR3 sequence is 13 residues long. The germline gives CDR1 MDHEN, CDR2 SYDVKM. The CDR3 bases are TGTGCCAGCAGCCCTAAGGGCTCCTACGAGCAGTACTTC. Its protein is CASSPKGSYEQYF.

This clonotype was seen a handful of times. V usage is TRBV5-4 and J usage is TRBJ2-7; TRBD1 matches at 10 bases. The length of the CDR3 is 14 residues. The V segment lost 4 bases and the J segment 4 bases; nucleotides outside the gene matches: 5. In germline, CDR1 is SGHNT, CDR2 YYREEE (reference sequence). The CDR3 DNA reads TGTGCCAGCAGCACCGACAGGGGGCGGTACGAGCAGTACTTC. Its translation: CASSTDRGRYEQYF.

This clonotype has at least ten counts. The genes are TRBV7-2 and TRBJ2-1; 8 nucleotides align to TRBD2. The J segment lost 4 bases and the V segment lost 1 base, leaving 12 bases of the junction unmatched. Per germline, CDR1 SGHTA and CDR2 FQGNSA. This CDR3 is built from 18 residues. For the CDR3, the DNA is TGTGCCAGCAGCTTAGAAGTTTTGGGGACTAGACCTTACAATGAGCAGTTCTTC. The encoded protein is CASSLEVLGTRPYNEQFF.

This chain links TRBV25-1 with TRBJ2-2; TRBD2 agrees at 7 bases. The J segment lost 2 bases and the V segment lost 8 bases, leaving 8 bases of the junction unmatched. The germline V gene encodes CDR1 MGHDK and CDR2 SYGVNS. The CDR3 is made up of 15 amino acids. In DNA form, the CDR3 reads TGTGCCAGCGGGGGGGGTAGCCCTAACACCGGGGAGCTGTTTTTT. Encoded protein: CASGGGSPNTGELFF.

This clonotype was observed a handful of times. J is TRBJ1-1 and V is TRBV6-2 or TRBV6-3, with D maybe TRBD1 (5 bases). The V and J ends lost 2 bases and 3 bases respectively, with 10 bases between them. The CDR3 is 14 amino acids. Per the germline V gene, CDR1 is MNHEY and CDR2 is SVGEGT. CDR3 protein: CASSYGQGYTEAFF. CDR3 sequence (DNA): TGTGCCAGCAGTTACGGGCAGGGATACACTGAAGCTTTCTTT.

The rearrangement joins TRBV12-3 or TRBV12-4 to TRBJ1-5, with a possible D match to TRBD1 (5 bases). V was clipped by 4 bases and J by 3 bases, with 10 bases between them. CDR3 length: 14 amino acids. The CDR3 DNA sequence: TGTGCCAGCAGTTGGGACGGCTCCAATCAGCCCCAGCATTTT. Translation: CASSWDGSNQPQHF.

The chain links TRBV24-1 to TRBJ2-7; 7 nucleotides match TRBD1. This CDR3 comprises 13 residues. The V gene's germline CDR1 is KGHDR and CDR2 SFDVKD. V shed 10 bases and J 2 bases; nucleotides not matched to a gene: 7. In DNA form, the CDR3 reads TGTGCCACGGGGACAGTCCCTGCCTACGAGCAGTACTTC. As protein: CATGTVPAYEQYF.

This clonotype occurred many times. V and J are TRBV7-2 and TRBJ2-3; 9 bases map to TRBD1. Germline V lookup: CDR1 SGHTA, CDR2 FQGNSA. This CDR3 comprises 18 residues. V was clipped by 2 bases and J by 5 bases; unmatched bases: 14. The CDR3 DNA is TGTGCCAGCAGCTTAATCGGAGGTACAGGGGGCGCAGGAGATACGCAGTATTTT. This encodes CASSLIGGTGGAGDTQYF. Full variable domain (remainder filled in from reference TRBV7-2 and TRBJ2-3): GAGVSQSPSNKVTEKGKDVELRCDPISGHTALYWYRQSLGQGLEFLIYFQGNSAPDKSGLPSDRFSAERTGGSVSTLTIQRTQQEDSAVYLCASSLIGGTGGAGDTQYFGPGTRLTVL.

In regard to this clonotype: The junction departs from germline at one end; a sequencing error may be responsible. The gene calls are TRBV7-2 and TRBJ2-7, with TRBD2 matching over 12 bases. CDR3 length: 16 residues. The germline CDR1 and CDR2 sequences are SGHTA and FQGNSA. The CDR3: CASSQSSGRAFYEQYF. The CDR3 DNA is TGCGCCAGCAGCCAATCTAGCGGGAGGGCCTTTTACGAGCAGTACTTC.

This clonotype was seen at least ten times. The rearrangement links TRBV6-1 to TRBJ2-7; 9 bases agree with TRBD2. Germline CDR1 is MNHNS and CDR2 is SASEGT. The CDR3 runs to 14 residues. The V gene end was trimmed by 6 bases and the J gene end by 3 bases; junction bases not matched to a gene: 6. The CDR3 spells CASSAGLAFYEQYF. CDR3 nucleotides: TGTGCCAGCAGCGCGGGACTAGCATTCTACGAGCAGTACTTC.

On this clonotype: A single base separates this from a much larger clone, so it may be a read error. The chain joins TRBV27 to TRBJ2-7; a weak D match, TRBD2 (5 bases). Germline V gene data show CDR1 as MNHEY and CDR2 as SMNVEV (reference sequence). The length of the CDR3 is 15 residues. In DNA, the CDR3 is TGTGCCAGCAGTTTGGAGGCGGGTTTCTCCCACGAGCAGTACTTC. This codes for CASSLEAGFSHEQYF.

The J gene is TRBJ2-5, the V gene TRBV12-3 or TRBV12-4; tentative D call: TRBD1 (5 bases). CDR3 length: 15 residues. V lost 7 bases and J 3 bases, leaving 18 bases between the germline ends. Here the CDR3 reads CASTAQRSGKETQYF. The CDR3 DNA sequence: TGTGCCAGCACCGCACAGAGATCAGGGAAAGAGACCCAGTACTTC.

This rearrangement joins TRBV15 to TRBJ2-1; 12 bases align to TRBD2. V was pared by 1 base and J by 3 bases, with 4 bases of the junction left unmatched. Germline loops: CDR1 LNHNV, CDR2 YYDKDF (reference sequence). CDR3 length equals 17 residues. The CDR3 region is CATSRAGTSGYYNEQFF. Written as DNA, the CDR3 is TGTGCCACCAGCAGAGCCGGGACTAGCGGGTACTACAATGAGCAGTTCTTC.

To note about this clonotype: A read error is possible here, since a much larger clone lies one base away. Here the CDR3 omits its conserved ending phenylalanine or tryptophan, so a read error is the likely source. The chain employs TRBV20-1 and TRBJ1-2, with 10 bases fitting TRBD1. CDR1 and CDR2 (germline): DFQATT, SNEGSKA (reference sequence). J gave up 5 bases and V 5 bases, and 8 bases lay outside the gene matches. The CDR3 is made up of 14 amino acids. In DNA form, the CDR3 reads TGCAGTGCTCACCGACAGGGGGCGGGGTATGGCTACACCTCC. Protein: CSAHRQGAGYGYTS.

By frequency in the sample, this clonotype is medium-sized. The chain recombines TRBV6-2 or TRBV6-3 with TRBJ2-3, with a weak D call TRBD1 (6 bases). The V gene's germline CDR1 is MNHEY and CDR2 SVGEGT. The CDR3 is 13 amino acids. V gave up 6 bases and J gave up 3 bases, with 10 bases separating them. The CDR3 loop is CASSRQETDTQYF. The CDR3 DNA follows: TGTGCCAGCAGCAGACAGGAGACAGATACGCAGTATTTT.

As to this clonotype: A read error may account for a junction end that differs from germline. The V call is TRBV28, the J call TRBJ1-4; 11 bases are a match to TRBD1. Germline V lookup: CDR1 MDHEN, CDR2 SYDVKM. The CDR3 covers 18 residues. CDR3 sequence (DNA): TGTGCCAGCAGTTTCTCTCTCCGGACAGGGGGCGTTAATGAAAGACTGTTTTTT. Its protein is CASSFSLRTGGVNERLFF.

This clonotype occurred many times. CDR3 residues: CASSYSTGLTTEAFF. The CDR3 coding sequence is TGTGCCAGCAGTTACTCGACGGGGTTGACCACTGAAGCTTTCTTT. The chain uses TRBV6-2 or TRBV6-3 and TRBJ1-1; D gene unclear. Per germline, CDR1 MNHEY and CDR2 SVGEGT. Trimming cost V 0 bases and J 4 bases, with 12 bases left between them. The CDR3 totals 15 residues.

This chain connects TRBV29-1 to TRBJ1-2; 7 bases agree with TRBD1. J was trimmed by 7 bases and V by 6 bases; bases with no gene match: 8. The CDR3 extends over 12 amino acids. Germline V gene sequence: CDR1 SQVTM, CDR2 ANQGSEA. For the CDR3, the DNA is TGCAGCGTAAGACAGGGTTTTGGTGGCTACACCTTC. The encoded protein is CSVRQGFGGYTF. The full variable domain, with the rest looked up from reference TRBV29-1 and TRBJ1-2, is SAVISQKPSRDICQRGTSLTIQCQVDSQVTMMFWYRQQPGQSLTLIATANQGSEATYESGFVIDKFPISRPNLTFSTLTVSNMSPEDSSIYLCSVRQGFGGYTFGSGTRLTVV.

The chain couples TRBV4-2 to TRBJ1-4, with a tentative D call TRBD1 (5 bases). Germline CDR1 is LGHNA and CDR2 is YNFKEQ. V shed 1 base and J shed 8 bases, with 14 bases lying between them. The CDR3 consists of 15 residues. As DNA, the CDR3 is TGTGCCAGCAGCCAAGGGGTCAGGGTCGGAGAAAAACTGTTTTTT. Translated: CASSQGVRVGEKLFF.

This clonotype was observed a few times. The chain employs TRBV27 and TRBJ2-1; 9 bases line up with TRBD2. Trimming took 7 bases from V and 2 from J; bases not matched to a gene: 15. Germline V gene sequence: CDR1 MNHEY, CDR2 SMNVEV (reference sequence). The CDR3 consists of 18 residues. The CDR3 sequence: CASTPTGFGTSPYNEQFF. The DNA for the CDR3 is TGTGCCAGCACCCCGACAGGGTTCGGGACTAGCCCCTACAATGAGCAGTTCTTC.

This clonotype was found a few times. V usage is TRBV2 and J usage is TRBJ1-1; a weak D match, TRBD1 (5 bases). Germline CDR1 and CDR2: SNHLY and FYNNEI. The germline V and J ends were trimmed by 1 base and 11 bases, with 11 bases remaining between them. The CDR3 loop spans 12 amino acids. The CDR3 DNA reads TGTGCCAGCAGTGAAGAGAGGGGCCTGGCTTTCTTT. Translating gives CASSEERGLAFF.